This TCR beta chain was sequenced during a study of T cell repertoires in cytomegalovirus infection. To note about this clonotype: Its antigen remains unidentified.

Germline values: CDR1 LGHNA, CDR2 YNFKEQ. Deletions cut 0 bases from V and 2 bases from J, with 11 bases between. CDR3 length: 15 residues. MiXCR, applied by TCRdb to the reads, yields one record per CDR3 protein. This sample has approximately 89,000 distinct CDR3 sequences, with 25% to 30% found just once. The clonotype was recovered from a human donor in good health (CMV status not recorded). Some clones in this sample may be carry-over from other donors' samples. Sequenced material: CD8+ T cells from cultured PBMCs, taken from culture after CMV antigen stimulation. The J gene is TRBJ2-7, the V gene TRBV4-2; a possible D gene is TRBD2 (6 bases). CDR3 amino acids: CASSQDAGTTYEQYF. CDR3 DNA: TGTGCCAGCAGCCAAGACGCGGGGACCACCTACGAGCAGTACTTC.